This T cell receptor beta chain was found in a study of blood T cell repertoires in COVID-19. Across the study: Sources were T cells, B-cell-depleted T cells, or PBMCs; the material itself was cDNA or gDNA.

Sequencing used immunoSEQ multiplex PCR; TCRdb keeps in-frame clones, though not all of them. The sample has 55,000 to 80,000 clones, over 70% seen once. V lost 6 bases, J lost 3 bases, and 15 bases lay in between. This CDR3 spans 14 amino acids. The V gene's germline CDR1 is KGHSH and CDR2 LQKENI. J is TRBJ2-7 and V is TRBV18, with a tentative D call TRBD2 (6 bases). Sequenced: peripheral blood. This clonotype was sampled from a man aged 50-59 years with active COVID-19. The CDR3: CASSRGDLIYEQYF. The DNA for the CDR3 is TGTGCCAGCTCCCGTGGGGACTTAATCTACGAGCAGTACTTC. Together with reference TRBV18 and TRBJ2-7, the CDR3 gives the full variable domain: NAGVMQNPRHLVRRRGQEARLRCSPMKGHSHVYWYRQLPEEGLKFMVYLQKENIIDESGMPKERFSAEFPKEGPSILRIQQVVRGDSAAYFCASSRGDLIYEQYFGPGTRLTVT.